The rows below give T cell receptor beta chains drawn from one sample of a study of identical twins. TCRdb reprocessed the 5' RACE reads via MiXCR and lists one record per CDR3 protein. The sample carries hundreds of thousands of distinct CDR3 sequences, approximately 6.1% recorded once. The sample was naive T cells sorted from blood. These receptors were collected from a man aged 18 to 35 in good health. CDR3s include the opening cysteine and the closing phenylalanine or tryptophan. Fields, in order: J gene, D gene, clone size, V gene, CDR3 DNA, CDR3 protein. The D gene is left open where the match is weak. Only some rows state a clone size, as once, few, many or a class for expanded clones.

J: TRBJ1-5; D: -; size: few; V: TRBV5-1; DNA: TGCGCCAGCAGCCCTTTCCCTGATCAGCCCCAGCATTTT; CDR3: CASSPFPDQPQHF
J: TRBJ2-1; D: -; size: few; V: TRBV7-9; DNA: TGTGCCAGCAGCTTAGACGAGATATCACTCCAATCGAAGTTCTTC; CDR3: CASSLDEISLQSKFF
J: TRBJ2-5; D: TRBD1; size: many; V: TRBV18; DNA: TGTGCCAGCTCACTCGACAGGGGGCTCCAAGAGACCCAGTACTTC; CDR3: CASSLDRGLQETQYF
J: TRBJ2-1; D: -; size: many; V: TRBV5-1; DNA: TGCGCCAGCAGTCAATCAGCGGATAACAATGAGCAGTTCTTC; CDR3: CASSQSADNNEQFF
J: TRBJ2-2; D: -; size: few; V: TRBV6-1; DNA: TGTGCCAGCACCATACAACCCCGTAGTGAGCTGTTTTTT; CDR3: CASTIQPRSELFF
J: TRBJ2-5; D: -; size: many; V: TRBV20-1; DNA: TGCAGTGCTAGAGATTTCGGGAGAGAGACCCAGTACTTC; CDR3: CSARDFGRETQYF
J: TRBJ2-3; D: -; size: many; V: TRBV12-3/TRBV12-4; DNA: TGTGCCAGCAGTTTGGGTTCGGGGGTGGCAGATACGCAGTATTTT; CDR3: CASSLGSGVADTQYF
J: TRBJ2-7; D: -; size: -; V: TRBV27; DNA: TGTGCCAGCAGTTTGGGGGGACACTCCTACGAGCAGTACTTC; CDR3: CASSLGGHSYEQYF
J: TRBJ1-1; D: -; size: many; V: TRBV12-3/TRBV12-4; DNA: TGTGCCAGCAGTTTAGTTGGGGGCGCTGAAGCTTTCTTT; CDR3: CASSLVGGAEAFF
J: TRBJ1-4; D: -; size: many; V: TRBV20-1; DNA: TGCAGCCCGGTTCCGCCCGGAGGGGGGGCAACTAATGAAAAACTGTTTTTT; CDR3: CSPVPPGGGATNEKLFF
J: TRBJ2-3; D: -; size: many; V: TRBV20-1; DNA: TGCAGTGCCAAGAGAGGCACAGATACGCAGTATTTT; CDR3: CSAKRGTDTQYF
J: TRBJ2-1; D: -; size: few; V: TRBV7-9; DNA: TGTGCCAGCAGCTTATCCGGTGGATATGAGCAGTTCTTC; CDR3: CASSLSGGYEQFF
J: TRBJ2-1; D: -; size: few; V: TRBV10-3; DNA: TGTGCCATCAGTGGACGGGACACCTCCTACAATGAGCAGTTCTTC; CDR3: CAISGRDTSYNEQFF
J: TRBJ2-3; D: -; size: few; V: TRBV12-3/TRBV12-4; DNA: TGTGCCAGCAGTTTAAGGTTGGGAGCGAACACAGATACGCAGTATTTT; CDR3: CASSLRLGANTDTQYF
J: TRBJ2-1; D: TRBD2; size: many; V: TRBV5-1; DNA: TGCGCCAGCAGCAGCGGGGGAGGGGCCAATGAGCAGTTCTTC; CDR3: CASSSGGGANEQFF
J: TRBJ2-3; D: TRBD2; size: few; V: TRBV27; DNA: TGTGCCAGCAGTTTATTGGTAGCGGGAGTTGCAGATACGCAGTATTTT; CDR3: CASSLLVAGVADTQYF
J: TRBJ2-1; D: TRBD2; size: many; V: TRBV24-1; DNA: TGTGCCACCAGTGACATACTTAGGGGAGCGGGAGAAGCGGATGAGCAGTTCTTC; CDR3: CATSDILRGAGEADEQFF